The sample holds one count of the clone carrying this TCR beta chain. V lost 3 bases and J lost 4; bases outside the gene matches: 3. The CDR3 is 16 amino acids. CDR1 is SQVTM and CDR2 is ANQGSEA in the germline V gene. The entry originates in a study of blood T cell repertoires in COVID-19. Overall study context: The samples span acute and convalescent COVID-19 from the United States, Italy and Spain. T cells, B-cell-depleted T cells, or PBMCs provided the cDNA or gDNA that served as material.

In the authors' workflow: Reference gene primer amplification gave estimated nucleated cell counts. Sequencing used immunoSEQ multiplex PCR; TCRdb keeps in-frame clones, though not all of them. V, J and clone size were drawn from that table, and D and trimming were deduced from the DNA. The sample contains 72,000 or so clones, under 90% of which appear only once. The gene calls are TRBV29-1 and TRBJ2-1; 16 nucleotides agree with TRBD2. This sequence was found in a man aged 55 to 69 with acute or convalescent COVID-19. The sequencing input was peripheral blood. The CDR3 DNA is TGCAGCGTTGAGGGGACTAGCGGGGGGGCTTACAATGAGCAGTTCTTC. Its translation: CSVEGTSGGAYNEQFF.